The clone carrying this TCR beta chain occurred a few times. The sample originates from a study of T-cell memory formation after mild COVID-19. 5'RACE, which relied on constant-segment primers, yielded TCR alpha and TCR beta cDNA libraries carrying sample barcodes and UMIs. Each CDR3 protein gets one entry after TCRdb re-called the 5' RACE reads with MiXCR. The sample gives 200,000 to 250,000 distinct CDR3 sequences, 15% of which show up once; more than 2% is in the top ten. CDR3 size: 15 residues. Trimming pared 1 base from V and 0 bases from J, leaving 9 bases between. The sample consisted of PBMCs or a T cell subset sorted from them (not recorded which). This TCR was recovered from an adult woman who had mild COVID-19 (a few samples of this study predate the infection). Cell type and time point are not known. J is TRBJ1-1 and V is TRBV12-3 or TRBV12-4; no clear D. DNA of the CDR3: TGTGCCAGCAGTTTAGTCTCGACGTTGAACACTGAAGCTTTCTTT. This codes for CASSLVSTLNTEAFF.